The sequence of this T cell receptor (beta chain) was determined in a study of blood T cell repertoires in COVID-19. About the research overall: Sources were T cells, B-cell-depleted T cells, or PBMCs; the material itself was cDNA or gDNA.

TCRdb's table, derived via immunoSEQ multiplex PCR, lists solely in-frame clones and lacks some. The sample records about 330,000 clones, about 90% being singletons. From germline, CDR1 is KGHSH and CDR2 LQKENI. V was shortened by 5 bases and J by 3 bases, with 9 bases between the two germline ends. The CDR3 contains 13 residues. The specimen sequenced was PBMCs or T cells enriched from blood (not recorded which). V usage is TRBV18 and J usage is TRBJ2-3; a weak D match, TRBD1 (6 bases). This TCR was sampled from a man aged 30-40 years who had recovered from COVID-19. The CDR3 DNA follows: TGTGCCAGCTCATTACAGGGAACAGATACGCAGTATTTT. Translated: CASSLQGTDTQYF. The full variable domain, rest sourced from reference TRBV18 and TRBJ2-3, is NAGVMQNPRHLVRRRGQEARLRCSPMKGHSHVYWYRQLPEEGLKFMVYLQKENIIDESGMPKERFSAEFPKEGPSILRIQQVVRGDSAAYFCASSLQGTDTQYFGPGTRLTVL.